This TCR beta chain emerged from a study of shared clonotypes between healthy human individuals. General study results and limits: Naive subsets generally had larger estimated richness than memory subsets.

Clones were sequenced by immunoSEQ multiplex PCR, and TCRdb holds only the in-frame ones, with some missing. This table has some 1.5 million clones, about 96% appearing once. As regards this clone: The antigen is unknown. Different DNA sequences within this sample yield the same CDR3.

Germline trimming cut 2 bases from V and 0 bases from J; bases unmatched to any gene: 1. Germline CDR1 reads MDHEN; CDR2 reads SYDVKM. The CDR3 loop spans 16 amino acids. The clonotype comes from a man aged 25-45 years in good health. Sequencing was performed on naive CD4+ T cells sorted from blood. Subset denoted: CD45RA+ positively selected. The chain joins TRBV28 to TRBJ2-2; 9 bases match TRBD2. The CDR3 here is CASSLAGGANTGELFF. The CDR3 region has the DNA TGTGCCAGCAGTTTAGCGGGAGGGGCGAACACCGGGGAGCTGTTTTTT.